Here is one T cell receptor beta chain with its context. The antigen is not known. The record originates from a study of shared clonotypes between healthy human individuals. Across the study: The plates for each donor numbered three CD4 naive, three CD4 memory, two CD8 naive and one CD8 memory. Findings of the study overall: Even with large depth, rarefaction showed that sorted-subset sequencing was incomplete.

Data came from immunoSEQ multiplex PCR; TCRdb stores just in-frame clones and leaves some out. In the table there are about 2.2 million clones, around 93% of which are singletons. CD45RO-negative, CCR7-positively selected cells formed the naive CD8 fraction, excluding terminally differentiated effector memory CD45RA+ cells. CDR3 length: 18 amino acids. Germline assignment: CDR1 SGHRS and CDR2 YFSETQ. V was clipped by 0 bases and J by 0 bases, with 16 bases between them. The TCR sequence derives from a man between 18 and 29 years old in good health. Some clones in this sample may be carry-over from other donors' samples. The specimen was naive CD8+ T cells from PBMCs. The V call is TRBV5-1, the J call TRBJ2-4, with a possible D match to TRBD1 (5 bases). CDR3 loop: CASSLGKDTGVAKNIQYF. CDR3 sequence (DNA): TGCGCCAGCAGCTTGGGAAAAGATACAGGAGTAGCCAAAAACATTCAGTACTTC. Based on the CDR3 plus reference TRBV5-1 and TRBJ2-4, the full variable domain is KAGVTQTPRYLIKTRGQQVTLSCSPISGHRSVSWYQQTPGQGLQFLFEYFSETQRNKGNFPGRFSGRQFSNSRSEMNVSTLELGDSALYLCASSLGKDTGVAKNIQYFGAGTRLSVL.